The T cell receptor (beta chain) described here comes from a study of T cells in Graves' hyperthyroidism and ophthalmopathy. Study-level results: Appearing also in blood were most of the thyroid clonotypes expanded above 0.001.

Ophthalmopathy cases scored 3 or more on the Clinical Activity Score and 4 or more on NOSPECS grade, with duration below 3 months. PBMCs were sourced from more than 9 ml fresh peripheral blood. The sample holds a few counts of this clonotype. Its antigen is as yet unknown. TCR beta CDR3 regions were amplified from RNA transcripts. RT-PCR in the first round (using the HTBI primer set) targeted the TCR CDR3. One entry per CDR3 protein, called by TCRdb with MiXCR from the multiplex PCR reads. The table has over 300,000 distinct CDR3 sequences, approximately 14% seen once. This CDR3 has 13 amino acids. Germline V gene sequence: CDR1 SEHNR, CDR2 FQNEAQ (reference sequence). J gave up 4 bases and V 8 bases, and 7 bases lay outside the gene matches.

The TCR originated in a woman aged 35 to 49 with Graves' ophthalmopathy. The V and J genes are TRBV7-9 and TRBJ1-2; 7 bases agree with TRBD1. Specimen: blood. This CDR3 is CASEPGQSYGYTF. The CDR3 DNA follows: TGTGCCAGCGAACCGGGACAGTCCTATGGCTACACCTTC.